This T cell receptor (beta chain) was recorded in a study of T cell repertoires in cytomegalovirus infection. In the study overall: Public signatures in TCR beta pointed to CMV infection and matching HLA type. Study-wide results and caveats: Cumulative public TCR beta family frequency identified CMV carriers with the relevant HLA. There were HLA-C-restricted CMV-specific TCR beta clonotypes dominating the ex vivo response.

Germline CDR1 MDHEN, CDR2 SYDVKM. There are 14 residues in the CDR3. The ends were cut back, 1 base at V and 4 bases at J, with 9 bases in the middle. Of note for this clonotype: What it binds is not known.

TCRdb re-derived calls from the reads in MiXCR, one entry per CDR3 protein. The table lists roughly 100,000 distinct CDR3 sequences, 16% of them singletons. The sample was PBMCs. This TCR came from a human donor in good health (CMV status not recorded). Some clones in this sample may be carry-over from other donors' samples. This chain uses TRBV28 with TRBJ2-3, with D perhaps TRBD2 (6 bases). Here the CDR3 reads CASSLSGRPDTQYF. The CDR3 nucleotides are TGTGCCAGCAGTTTATCCGGGAGACCAGATACGCAGTATTTT.